This T cell receptor (beta chain) was sequenced for a study of cytomegalovirus exposure and HLA in healthy donors. The germline V and J ends were trimmed by 8 bases and 3 bases, with 7 bases remaining between them. The CDR3 is made up of 11 amino acids. Germline loops: CDR1 SNHLY, CDR2 FYNNEI. This clone was counted many times. The antigen is unknown. Use of 60 Vbeta and 13 Jbeta primers characterized the PCR. The data were produced by immunoSEQ multiplex PCR, yet TCRdb's version contains in-frame clones alone and is incomplete. Of tens of thousands of clones in the sample, 72% were seen once. Study-wide results and limits: Per a prior analysis, the majority of TCR beta V segments were productive roughly 87% or roughly 30% of the time. The authors later found TCR association rates varying by HLA locus, with DRB1 most and HLA-C fewest. In a later analysis, compared with equally common non-associated chains, HLA-associated beta chains were more expanded.

The source is a woman aged 50 to 60 in good health and CMV-seropositive. Source material: PBMCs. The chain recombines TRBV2 with TRBJ1-1, with D unresolved. For the CDR3, the DNA is TGTGCCAGCGAGACTGACACTGAAGCTTTCTTT. Its translation: CASETDTEAFF.